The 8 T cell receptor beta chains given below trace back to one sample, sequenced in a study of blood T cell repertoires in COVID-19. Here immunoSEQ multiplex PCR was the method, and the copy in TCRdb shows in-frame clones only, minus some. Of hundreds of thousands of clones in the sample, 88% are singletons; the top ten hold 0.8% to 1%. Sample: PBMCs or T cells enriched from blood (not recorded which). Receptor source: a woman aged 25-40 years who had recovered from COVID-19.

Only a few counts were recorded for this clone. CDR3 nucleotides: TGTGCCAGCAGCTTTACAGGGGGCCATCAGCCCCAGCATTTT. Protein sequence: CASSFTGGHQPQHF. This sequence joins TRBV7-2 and TRBJ1-5; TRBD1 aligns across 9 bases. Germline V gene sequence: CDR1 SGHTA, CDR2 FQGNSA. This CDR3 has 14 amino acids. V lost 3 bases, J lost 5 bases, and 2 bases stayed unmatched.

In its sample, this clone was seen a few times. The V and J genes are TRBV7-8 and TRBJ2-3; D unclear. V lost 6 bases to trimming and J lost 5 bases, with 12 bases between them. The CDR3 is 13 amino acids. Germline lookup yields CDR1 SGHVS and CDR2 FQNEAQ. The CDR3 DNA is TGTGCCAGCAGTGTAAGTTTAGAAGATACGCAGTATTTT. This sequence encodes CASSVSLEDTQYF.

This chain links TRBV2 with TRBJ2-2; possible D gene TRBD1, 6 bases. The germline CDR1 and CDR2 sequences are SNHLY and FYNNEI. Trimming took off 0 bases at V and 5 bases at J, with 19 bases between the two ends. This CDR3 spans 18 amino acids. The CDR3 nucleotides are TGTGCCAGCAGTGAAGCGGGTCGATCAGGGGTAGGGACCGGGGAGCTGTTTTTT. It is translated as CASSEAGRSGVGTGELFF.

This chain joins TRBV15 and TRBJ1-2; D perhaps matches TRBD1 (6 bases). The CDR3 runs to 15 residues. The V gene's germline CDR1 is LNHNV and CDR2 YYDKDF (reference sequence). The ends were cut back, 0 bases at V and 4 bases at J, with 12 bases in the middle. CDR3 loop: CATSRDRGGSYGYTF. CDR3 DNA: TGTGCCACCAGCAGAGATAGGGGGGGATCCTATGGCTACACCTTC.

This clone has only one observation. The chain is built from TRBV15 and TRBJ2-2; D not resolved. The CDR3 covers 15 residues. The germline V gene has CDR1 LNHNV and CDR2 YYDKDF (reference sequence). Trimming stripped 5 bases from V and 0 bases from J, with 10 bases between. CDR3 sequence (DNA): TGTGCCACCAGCTTGTTAAATGCGAACACCGGGGAGCTGTTTTTT. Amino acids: CATSLLNANTGELFF.

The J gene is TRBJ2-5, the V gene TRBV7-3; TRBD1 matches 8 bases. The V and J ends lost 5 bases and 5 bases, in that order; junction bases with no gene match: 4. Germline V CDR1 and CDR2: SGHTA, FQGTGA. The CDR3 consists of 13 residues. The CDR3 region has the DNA TGTGCCAGCAGCAAACGGACAGGGGAGACCCAGTACTTC. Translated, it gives CASSKRTGETQYF.

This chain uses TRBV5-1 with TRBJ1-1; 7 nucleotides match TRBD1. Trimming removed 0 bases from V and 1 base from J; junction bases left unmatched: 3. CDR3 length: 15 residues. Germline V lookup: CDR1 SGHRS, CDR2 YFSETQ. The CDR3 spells CASSLGQGWNTEAFF. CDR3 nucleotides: TGCGCCAGCAGCTTGGGACAGGGTTGGAACACTGAAGCTTTCTTT.

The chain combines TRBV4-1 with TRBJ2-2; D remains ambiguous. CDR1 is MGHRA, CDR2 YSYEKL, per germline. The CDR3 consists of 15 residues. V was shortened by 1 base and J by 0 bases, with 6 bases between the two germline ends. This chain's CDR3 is CASSQGASNTGELFF. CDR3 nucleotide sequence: TGCGCCAGCAGCCAAGGGGCTTCGAACACCGGGGAGCTGTTTTTT.